This TCR beta chain was profiled in a study of spatial heterogeneity in lung cancer. Broader study findings: Expanded intratumoral alpha and beta TCR counts tracked tumor mutation counts.

Worth noting for this clonotype: The target antigen is unknown. Because the library targeted alpha chains, this beta chain is an off-target read whose size means little.

Described time point: sample taken at primary tumor resection. The 70 or so donors had untreated early-stage non-small cell lung cancer. The input material, whole RNA from tumor, nontumor lung or frozen PBMC, was sequenced unsorted. TCRdb reanalysed the 5' RACE reads using MiXCR and keeps one entry per CDR3 protein. The sample includes around 18,000 distinct CDR3 sequences, 5.8% seen only once; the top ten take 10%. This specimen consisted of lung tumor tissue, obtained at surgery. The TCR originated in a female donor with early-stage non-small cell lung cancer.

Here the CDR3 reads CASSLGGPGEQYF. CDR3 sequence (DNA): TGTGCCAGCAGCCTGGGCGGACCGGGCGAGCAGTACTTC. This chain uses TRBV27 with TRBJ2-7, with D unclear. In germline, CDR1 is MNHEY, CDR2 SMNVEV (reference sequence). Trimming cost V 6 bases and J 6 bases, with 15 bases left between them. The CDR3 extends over 13 amino acids.